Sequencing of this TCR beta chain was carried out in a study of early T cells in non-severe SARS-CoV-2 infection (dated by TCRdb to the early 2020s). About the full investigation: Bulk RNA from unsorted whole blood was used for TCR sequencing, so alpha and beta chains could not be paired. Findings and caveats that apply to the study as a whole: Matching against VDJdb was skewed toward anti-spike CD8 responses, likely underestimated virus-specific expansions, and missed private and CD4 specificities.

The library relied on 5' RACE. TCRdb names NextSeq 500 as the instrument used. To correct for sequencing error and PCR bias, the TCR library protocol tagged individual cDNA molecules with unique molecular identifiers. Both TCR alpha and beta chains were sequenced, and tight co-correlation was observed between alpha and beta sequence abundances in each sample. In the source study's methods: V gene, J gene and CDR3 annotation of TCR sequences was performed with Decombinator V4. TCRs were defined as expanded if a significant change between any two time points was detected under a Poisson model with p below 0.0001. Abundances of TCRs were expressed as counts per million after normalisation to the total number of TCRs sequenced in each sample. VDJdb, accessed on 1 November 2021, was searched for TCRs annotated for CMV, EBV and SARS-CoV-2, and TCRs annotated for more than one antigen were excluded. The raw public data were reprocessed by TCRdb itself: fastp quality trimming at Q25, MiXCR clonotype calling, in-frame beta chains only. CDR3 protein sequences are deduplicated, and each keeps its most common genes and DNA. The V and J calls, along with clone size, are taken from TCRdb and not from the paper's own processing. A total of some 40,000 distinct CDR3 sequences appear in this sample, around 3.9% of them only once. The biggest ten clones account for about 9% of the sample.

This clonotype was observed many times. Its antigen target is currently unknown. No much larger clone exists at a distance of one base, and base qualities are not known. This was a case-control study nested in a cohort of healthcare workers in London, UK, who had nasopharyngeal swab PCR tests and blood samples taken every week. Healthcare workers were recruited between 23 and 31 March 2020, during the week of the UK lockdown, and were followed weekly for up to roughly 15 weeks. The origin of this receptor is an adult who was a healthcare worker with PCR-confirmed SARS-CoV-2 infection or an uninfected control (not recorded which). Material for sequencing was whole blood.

The CDR3 corresponds to CASSLTGRVKNIQYF. The sequence in DNA is TGTGCCAGCAGCCTAACAGGGAGGGTAAAAAACATTCAGTACTTC. The V gene is TRBV12-3 or TRBV12-4 and the J gene is TRBJ2-4, with a weak D call of TRBD2 (7 bases match). The CDR3 covers 15 residues, taking in both the cysteine and the phenylalanine. Only CDR3 DNA is held: 45 bases, read in frame from base 1. V is shortened by 6 bases, J by 4 bases, and the region joining them spans 16 bases.